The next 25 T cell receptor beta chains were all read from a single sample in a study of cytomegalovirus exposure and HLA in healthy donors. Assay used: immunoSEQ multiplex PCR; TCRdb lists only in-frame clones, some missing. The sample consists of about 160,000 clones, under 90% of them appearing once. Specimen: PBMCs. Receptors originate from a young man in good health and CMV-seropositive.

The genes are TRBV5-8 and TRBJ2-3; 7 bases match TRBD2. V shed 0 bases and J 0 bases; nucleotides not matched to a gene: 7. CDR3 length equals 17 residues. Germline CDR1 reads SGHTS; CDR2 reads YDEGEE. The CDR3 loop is CASSLALLAPSTDTQYF. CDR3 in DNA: TGTGCCAGCAGCTTGGCTTTACTAGCGCCTAGCACAGATACGCAGTATTTT. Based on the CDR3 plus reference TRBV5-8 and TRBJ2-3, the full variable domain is EAGVTQSPTHLIKTRGQQATLRCSPISGHTSVYWYQQALGLGLQFLLWYDEGEERNRGNFPPRFSGRQFPNYSSELNVNALELEDSALYLCASSLALLAPSTDTQYFGPGTRLTVL.

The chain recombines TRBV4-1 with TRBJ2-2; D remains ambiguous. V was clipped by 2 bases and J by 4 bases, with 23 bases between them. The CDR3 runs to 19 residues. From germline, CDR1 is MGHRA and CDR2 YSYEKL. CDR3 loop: CASSQYRLKPDGATGELFF. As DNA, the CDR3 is TGCGCCAGCAGCCAATACCGACTTAAGCCTGACGGAGCCACCGGGGAGCTGTTTTTT.

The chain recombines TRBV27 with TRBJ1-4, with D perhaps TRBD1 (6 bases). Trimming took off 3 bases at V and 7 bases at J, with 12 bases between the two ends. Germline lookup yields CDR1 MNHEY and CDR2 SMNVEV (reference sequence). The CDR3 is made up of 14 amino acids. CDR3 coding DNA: TGTGCCAGCAGTTTTCGGCAGGGGAGTGAAAAACTGTTTTTT. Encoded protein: CASSFRQGSEKLFF.

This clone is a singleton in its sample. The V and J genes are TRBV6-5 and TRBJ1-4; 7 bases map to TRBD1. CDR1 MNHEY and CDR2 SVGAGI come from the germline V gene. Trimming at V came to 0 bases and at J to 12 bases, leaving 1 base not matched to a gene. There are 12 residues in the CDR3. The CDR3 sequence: CASSYSGGQLFF. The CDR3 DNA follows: TGTGCCAGCAGTTACTCAGGGGGCCAACTGTTTTTT.

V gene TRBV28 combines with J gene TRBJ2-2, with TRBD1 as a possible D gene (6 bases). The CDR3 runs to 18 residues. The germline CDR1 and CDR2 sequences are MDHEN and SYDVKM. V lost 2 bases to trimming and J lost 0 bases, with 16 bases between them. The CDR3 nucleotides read TGTGCCAGCAGTTTAGGTTCTCTAAGGGGGACGAACACCGGGGAGCTGTTTTTT. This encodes CASSLGSLRGTNTGELFF.

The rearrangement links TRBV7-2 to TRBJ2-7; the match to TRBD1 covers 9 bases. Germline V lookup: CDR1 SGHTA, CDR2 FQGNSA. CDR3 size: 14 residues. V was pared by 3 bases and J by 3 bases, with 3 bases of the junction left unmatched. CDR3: CASSFSGQGYEQYF. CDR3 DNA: TGTGCCAGCAGCTTTTCGGGACAGGGCTACGAGCAGTACTTC.

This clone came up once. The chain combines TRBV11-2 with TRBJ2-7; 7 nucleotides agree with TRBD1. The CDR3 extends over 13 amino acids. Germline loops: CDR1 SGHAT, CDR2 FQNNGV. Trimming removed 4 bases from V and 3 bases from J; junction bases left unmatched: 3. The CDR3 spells CASSSWTGYEQYF. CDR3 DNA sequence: TGTGCCAGCAGCTCTTGGACAGGCTACGAGCAGTACTTC.

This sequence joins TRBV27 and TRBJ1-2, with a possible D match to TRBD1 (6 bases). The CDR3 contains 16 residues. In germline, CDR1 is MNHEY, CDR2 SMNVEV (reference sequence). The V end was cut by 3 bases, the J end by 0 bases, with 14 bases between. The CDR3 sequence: CASSFGGGYANYGYTF. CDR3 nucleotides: TGTGCCAGCAGTTTTGGGGGGGGCTACGCTAACTATGGCTACACCTTC.

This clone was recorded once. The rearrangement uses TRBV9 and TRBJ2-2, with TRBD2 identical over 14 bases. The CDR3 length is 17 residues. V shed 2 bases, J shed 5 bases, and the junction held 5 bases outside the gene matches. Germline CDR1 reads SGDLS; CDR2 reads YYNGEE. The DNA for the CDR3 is TGTGCCAGCAGCGTGTCGACTAGCGGGGGGGGAACCGGGGAGCTGTTTTTT. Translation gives CASSVSTSGGGTGELFF. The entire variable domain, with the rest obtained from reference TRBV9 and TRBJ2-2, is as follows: DSGVTQTPKHLITATGQRVTLRCSPRSGDLSVYWYQQSLDQGLQFLIQYYNGEERAKGNILERFSAQQFPDLHSELNLSSLELGDSALYFCASSVSTSGGGTGELFFGEGSRLTVL.

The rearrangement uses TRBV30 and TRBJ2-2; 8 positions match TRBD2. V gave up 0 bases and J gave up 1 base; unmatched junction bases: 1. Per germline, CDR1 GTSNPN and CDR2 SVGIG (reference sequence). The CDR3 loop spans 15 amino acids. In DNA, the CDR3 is TGTGCCTGGAGTGTACTAGCGGAGAACACCGGGGAGCTGTTTTTT. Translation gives CAWSVLAENTGELFF.

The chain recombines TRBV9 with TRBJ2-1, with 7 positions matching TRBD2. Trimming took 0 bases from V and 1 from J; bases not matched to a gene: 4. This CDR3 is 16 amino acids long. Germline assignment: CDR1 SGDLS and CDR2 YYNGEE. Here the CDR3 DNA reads TGTGCCAGCAGCGTAGGGCGGGGAGGGTCCTACAATGAGCAGTTCTTC. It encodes CASSVGRGGSYNEQFF.

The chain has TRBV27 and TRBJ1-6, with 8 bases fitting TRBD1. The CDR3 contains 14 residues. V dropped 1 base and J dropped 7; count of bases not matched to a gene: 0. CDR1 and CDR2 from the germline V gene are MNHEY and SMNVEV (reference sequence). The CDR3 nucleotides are TGTGCCAGCAGTTTATACAGGGGGAATTCACCCCTCCACTTT. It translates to CASSLYRGNSPLHF.

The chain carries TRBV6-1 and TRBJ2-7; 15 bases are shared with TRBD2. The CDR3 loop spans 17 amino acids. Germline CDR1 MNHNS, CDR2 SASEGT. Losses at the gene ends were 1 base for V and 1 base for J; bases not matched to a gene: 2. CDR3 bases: TGTGCCAGCAGTGAAGGGACTAGCGGGAGGGTATCCTACGAGCAGTACTTC. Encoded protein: CASSEGTSGRVSYEQYF.

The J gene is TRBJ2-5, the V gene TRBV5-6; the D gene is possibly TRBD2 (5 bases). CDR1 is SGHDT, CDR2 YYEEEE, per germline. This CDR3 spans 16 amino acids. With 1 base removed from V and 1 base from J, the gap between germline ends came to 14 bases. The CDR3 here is CASSLLGDYGQETQYF. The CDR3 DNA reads TGTGCCAGCAGCTTGCTTGGTGACTATGGCCAAGAGACCCAGTACTTC.

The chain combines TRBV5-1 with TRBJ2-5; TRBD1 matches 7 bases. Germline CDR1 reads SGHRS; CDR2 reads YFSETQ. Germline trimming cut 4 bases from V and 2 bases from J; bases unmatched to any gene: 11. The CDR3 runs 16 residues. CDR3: CASSRSAGGLQETQYF. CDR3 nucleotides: TGCGCCAGCAGCCGTTCAGCAGGGGGTCTTCAAGAGACCCAGTACTTC.

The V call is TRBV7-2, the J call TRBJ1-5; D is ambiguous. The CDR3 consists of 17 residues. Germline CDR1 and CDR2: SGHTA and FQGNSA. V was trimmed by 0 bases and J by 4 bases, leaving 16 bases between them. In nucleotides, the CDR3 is TGTGCCAGCAGCTTAGCATCAGGATTCGCCCTAAATCAGCCCCAGCATTTT. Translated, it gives CASSLASGFALNQPQHF.

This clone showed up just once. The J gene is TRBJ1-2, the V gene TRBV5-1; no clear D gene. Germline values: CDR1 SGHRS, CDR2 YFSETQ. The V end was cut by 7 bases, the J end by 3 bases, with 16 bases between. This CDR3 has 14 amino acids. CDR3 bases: TGCGCCAGCGCAACAGATCAGCCTTACTATGGCTACACCTTC. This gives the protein CASATDQPYYGYTF.

DNA for the CDR3: TGTGCCATCAAGGCGGGCAGGCCCATCGATGAGCAGTTCTTC. Translated: CAIKAGRPIDEQFF. The genes are TRBV10-3 and TRBJ2-1; possible D gene TRBD2, 5 bases. The CDR3 covers 14 residues. Trimming stripped 7 bases from V and 8 bases from J, with 18 bases between. Germline lookup yields CDR1 ENHRY and CDR2 SYGVKD.

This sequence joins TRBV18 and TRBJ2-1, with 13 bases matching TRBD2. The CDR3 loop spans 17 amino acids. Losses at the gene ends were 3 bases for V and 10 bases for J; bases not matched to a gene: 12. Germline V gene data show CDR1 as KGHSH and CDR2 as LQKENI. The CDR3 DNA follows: TGTGCCAGCTCACCTAAAGTACTAGCGGGAGGGCCCGGGGAGCAGTTCTTC. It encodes CASSPKVLAGGPGEQFF.

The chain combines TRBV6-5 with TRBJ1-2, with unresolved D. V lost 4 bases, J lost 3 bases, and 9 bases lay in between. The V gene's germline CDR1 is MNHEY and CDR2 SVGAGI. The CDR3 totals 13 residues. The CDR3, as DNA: TGTGCCAGCAGTTGGAGCTCTGACTATGGCTACACCTTC. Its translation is CASSWSSDYGYTF.

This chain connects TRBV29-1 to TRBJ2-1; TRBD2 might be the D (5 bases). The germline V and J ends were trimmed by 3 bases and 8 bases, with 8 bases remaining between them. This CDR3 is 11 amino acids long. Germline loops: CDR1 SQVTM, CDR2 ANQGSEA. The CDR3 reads CSVDLGDEQFF. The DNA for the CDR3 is TGCAGCGTTGATTTGGGAGATGAGCAGTTCTTC.

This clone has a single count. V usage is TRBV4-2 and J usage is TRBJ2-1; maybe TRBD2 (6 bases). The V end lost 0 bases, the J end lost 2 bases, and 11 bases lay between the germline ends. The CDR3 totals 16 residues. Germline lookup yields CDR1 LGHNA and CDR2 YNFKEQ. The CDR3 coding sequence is TGTGCCAGCAGCCAAGAGCCAGCGGGCGCCTACAATGAGCAGTTCTTC. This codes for CASSQEPAGAYNEQFF.

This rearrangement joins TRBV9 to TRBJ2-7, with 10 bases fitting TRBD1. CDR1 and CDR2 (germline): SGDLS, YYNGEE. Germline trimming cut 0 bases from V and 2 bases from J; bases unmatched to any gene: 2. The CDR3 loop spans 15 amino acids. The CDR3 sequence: CASSVDGTGAYEQYF. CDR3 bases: TGTGCCAGCAGCGTAGATGGGACAGGGGCCTACGAGCAGTACTTC.

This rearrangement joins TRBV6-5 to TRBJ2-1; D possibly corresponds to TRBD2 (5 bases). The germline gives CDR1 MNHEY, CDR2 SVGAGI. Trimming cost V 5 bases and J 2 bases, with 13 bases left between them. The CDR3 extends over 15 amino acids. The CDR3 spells CASSPASGTYNEQFF. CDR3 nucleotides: TGTGCCAGCAGTCCCGCCAGCGGAACCTACAATGAGCAGTTCTTC.

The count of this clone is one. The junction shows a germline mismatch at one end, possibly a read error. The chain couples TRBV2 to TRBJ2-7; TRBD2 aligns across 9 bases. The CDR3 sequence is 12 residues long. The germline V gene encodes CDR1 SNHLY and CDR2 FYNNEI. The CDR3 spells CASRLVSGSMNF. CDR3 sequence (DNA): TGTGCCAGCAGGTTGGTTAGCGGGAGTATGAACTTC.